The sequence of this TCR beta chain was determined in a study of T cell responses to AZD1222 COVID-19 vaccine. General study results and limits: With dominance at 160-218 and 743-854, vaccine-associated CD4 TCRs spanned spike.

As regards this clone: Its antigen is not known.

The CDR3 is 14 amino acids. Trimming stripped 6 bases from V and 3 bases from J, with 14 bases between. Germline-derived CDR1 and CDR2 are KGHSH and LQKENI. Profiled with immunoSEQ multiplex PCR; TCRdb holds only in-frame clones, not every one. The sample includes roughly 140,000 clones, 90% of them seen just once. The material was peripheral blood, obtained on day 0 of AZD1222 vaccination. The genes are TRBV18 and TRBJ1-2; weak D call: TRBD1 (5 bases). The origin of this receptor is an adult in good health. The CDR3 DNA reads TGTGCCAGCTCGCCGGAGAGGGGTTACTATGGCTACACCTTC. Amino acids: CASSPERGYYGYTF.